The sequence of this TCR beta chain was determined in a study of CD8+CD57+ T cells in acquired aplastic anemia. The CDR3 sequence is 13 residues long. V dropped 6 bases and J dropped 9; count of bases not matched to a gene: 6. Per the germline V gene, CDR1 is LNHDA and CDR2 is SQIVND (reference sequence). According to the study, genomic DNA was the template for TCR beta VDJ and CDR3 profiling. TCRdb reprocessed the reads with MiXCR, giving one entry per CDR3 protein. Among around 170,000 distinct CDR3 sequences listed, approximately 45% were seen once. Sequenced material: sorted CD4+, CD8+, or CD8+CD57+ T cells (not recorded which) from PBMCs. The clonotype comes from a human donor in good health. The chain uses TRBV19 and TRBJ2-3; TRBD2 matches 10 bases. The CDR3 region has the DNA TGTGCCAGTAGAGACCGGACTAGCGGAACGCAGTATTTT. Protein: CASRDRTSGTQYF.